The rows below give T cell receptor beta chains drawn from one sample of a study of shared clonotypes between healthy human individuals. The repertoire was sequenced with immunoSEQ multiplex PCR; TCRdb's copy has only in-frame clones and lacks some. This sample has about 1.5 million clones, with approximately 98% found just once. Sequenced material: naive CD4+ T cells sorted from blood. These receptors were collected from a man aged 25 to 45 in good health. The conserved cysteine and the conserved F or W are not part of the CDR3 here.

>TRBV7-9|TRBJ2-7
ASSSPRTVSYEQY
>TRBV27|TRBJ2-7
ASSLVQGGSEQY
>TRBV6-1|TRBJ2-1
ASSGALVLGEQF
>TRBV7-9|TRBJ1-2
ASSFTGPSNYGYT
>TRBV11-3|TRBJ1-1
ASSVGGGQRAF
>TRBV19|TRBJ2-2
ASSHPRPVNTGELF
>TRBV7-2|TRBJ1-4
ASSSDSTTNEKLF
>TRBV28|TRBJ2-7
ASRRGQGAVYEQY
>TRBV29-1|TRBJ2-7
SVRGTLGYEQY
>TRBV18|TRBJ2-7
ASSPGQGMPYEQY
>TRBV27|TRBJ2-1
ASSFVTSGAYNEQF
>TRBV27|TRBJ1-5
ASSHLTGIDQPQH
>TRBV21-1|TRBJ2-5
ASKQTVPQWETQY
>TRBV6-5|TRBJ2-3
ASSYILTSSTDTQY
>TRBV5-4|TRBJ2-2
ASSPVGRETGELF
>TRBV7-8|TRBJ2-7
ASSRTGTSGLSYEQY
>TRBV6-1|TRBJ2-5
ASSQRARQETQY
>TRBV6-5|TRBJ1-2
ASTITRQGVGIT
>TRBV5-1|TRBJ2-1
ASSEQLKTSYNEQF
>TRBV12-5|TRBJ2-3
ASGLFREIAGGTDTQY
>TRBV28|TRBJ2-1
ASSPLRLAGVEQF
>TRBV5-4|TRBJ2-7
ASSGSGSRYEQY
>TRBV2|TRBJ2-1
ASRLPGQGADEQF
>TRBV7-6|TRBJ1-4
ASRQDSFQNEKLF
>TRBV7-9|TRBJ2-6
ASSSYRFSGANVLT
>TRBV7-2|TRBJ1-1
ASSLNRGPEAF
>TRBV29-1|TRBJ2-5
SVDVRFAQTQY
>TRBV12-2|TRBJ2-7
ASRLVSNHEQY
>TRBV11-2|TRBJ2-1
ASSRDRTTYNEQF
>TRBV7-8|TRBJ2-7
ASNPQGGSGTYEQY
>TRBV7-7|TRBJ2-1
ASSPGLVHEQF
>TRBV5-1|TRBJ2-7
ASSLSGLGEQY
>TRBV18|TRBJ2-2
ASSLNSGSNTGELF
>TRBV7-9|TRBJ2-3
ASSFGLSTDTQY
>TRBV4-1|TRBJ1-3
ASSQDFWVTGGNTIY
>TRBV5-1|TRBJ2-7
ASSFVAGVYEQY
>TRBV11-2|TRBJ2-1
ASSYPGRTNEQF
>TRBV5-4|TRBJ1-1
ASSDGTQNTEAF
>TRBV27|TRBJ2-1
ASSNSGRDLF
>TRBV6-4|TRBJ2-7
ASSQLAGESYEQY
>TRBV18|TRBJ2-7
ASSRTSGSSHEQY
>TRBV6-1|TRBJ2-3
ASTTPGRRVDTQY
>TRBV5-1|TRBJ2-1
ASSRDRGPSSSGKLPYNEQF
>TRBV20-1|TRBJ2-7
SALGYEQY